Shown below are 25 T cell receptor beta chains from a single sample sequenced in a study of T cell repertoires in cytomegalovirus infection. TCRdb fed the reads into MiXCR, producing one record per CDR3 protein. The data hold 200,000 to 300,000 distinct CDR3 sequences, with 12% to 15% observed a single time. Sequenced: PBMCs. The receptors come from a human donor in good health (CMV status not recorded). Some clones in this sample may be carry-over from other donors' samples.

The CDR3 is CSVQRVMNTEAFF. CDR3 DNA: TGCAGCGTTCAGAGGGTTATGAACACTGAAGCTTTCTTT. This rearrangement joins TRBV29-1 to TRBJ1-1; D remains unclear. There are 13 residues in the CDR3. The ends were cut back, 5 bases at V and 0 bases at J, with 10 bases in the middle. CDR1 is SQVTM, CDR2 ANQGSEA, per germline. Using reference TRBV29-1 and TRBJ1-1 for the parts outside the CDR3, the full variable domain is SAVISQKPSRDICQRGTSLTIQCQVDSQVTMMFWYRQQPGQSLTLIATANQGSEATYESGFVIDKFPISRPNLTFSTLTVSNMSPEDSSIYLCSVQRVMNTEAFFGQGTRLTVV.

This clonotype was counted only a few times. The chain carries TRBV20-1 and TRBJ2-5; tentatively, D is TRBD2 (7 bases). The CDR3 has 13 amino acids. Germline V CDR1 and CDR2: DFQATT, SNEGSKA (reference sequence). V lost 5 bases and J 5 bases, leaving 15 bases between the germline ends. The CDR3 DNA sequence: TGCAGTGCTGGGGGCAGGGGAGGGGAGACCCAGTACTTC. This gives the protein CSAGGRGGETQYF.

The rearrangement uses TRBV7-2 and TRBJ1-4; D remains ambiguous. Trimming took off 5 bases at V and 6 bases at J, with 7 bases between the two ends. The CDR3 consists of 12 residues. Germline values: CDR1 SGHTA, CDR2 FQGNSA. The CDR3 loop reads CASSLPYEKLFF. The CDR3 coding sequence is TGTGCCAGCAGCCTGCCTTATGAAAAACTGTTTTTT.

This clonotype was counted once. The V gene is TRBV14, the J gene TRBJ2-2, with D tentatively TRBD1 (6 bases). V was shortened by 2 bases and J by 3 bases, with 13 bases between the two germline ends. This CDR3 contains 16 residues. Germline CDR1 reads SGHDN; CDR2 reads FVKESK. CDR3 nucleotide sequence: TGTGCCAGCAGCCAATTGTCCGGGACATACACCGGGGAGCTGTTTTTT. This encodes CASSQLSGTYTGELFF.

The chain joins TRBV12-3 or TRBV12-4 to TRBJ1-1; D possibly corresponds to TRBD1 (5 bases). V was clipped by 2 bases and J by 5 bases, with 12 bases between them. This CDR3 spans 14 amino acids. In nucleotides, the CDR3 is TGTGCCAGCAGTTTAACGGCAGGGCGAACTGAAGCTTTCTTT. Amino acid sequence: CASSLTAGRTEAFF.

This clonotype was recorded many times. The rearrangement uses TRBV11-2 and TRBJ2-1; D remains ambiguous. CDR1 SGHAT and CDR2 FQNNGV come from the germline V gene. The CDR3 loop spans 14 amino acids. V was pared by 5 bases and J by 2 bases, with 10 bases between. CDR3 bases: TGTGCCAGCAGCAATCAAGGTCCCTACAATGAGCAGTTCTTC. Translated, it gives CASSNQGPYNEQFF.

This clonotype occurred a few times. The chain combines TRBV20-1 with TRBJ2-7; 12 bases agree with TRBD2. Per the germline V gene, CDR1 is DFQATT and CDR2 is SNEGSKA (reference sequence). The CDR3 has 13 amino acids. V lost 4 bases and J lost 3; bases outside the gene matches: 1. CDR3 sequence: CSATSGRDYEQYF. CDR3 nucleotides: TGCAGTGCTACTAGCGGGAGGGACTACGAGCAGTACTTC.

This clonotype was picked up a small number of times. The chain links TRBV7-9 to TRBJ1-1; D remains ambiguous. This CDR3 comprises 14 residues. V lost 8 bases and J lost 1, with 14 bases in between. Germline V gene data show CDR1 as SEHNR and CDR2 as FQNEAQ (reference sequence). In nucleotides, the CDR3 is TGTGCCAGCTCCAACGGGCAGTCGAACACTGAAGCTTTCTTT. This translates into CASSNGQSNTEAFF.

V gene TRBV20-1 combines with J gene TRBJ2-7; 12 nucleotides agree with TRBD2. This CDR3 spans 15 amino acids. Germline V lookup: CDR1 DFQATT, CDR2 SNEGSKA (reference sequence). V lost 5 bases and J lost 2; bases outside the gene matches: 7. The CDR3, as DNA: TGCAGTGCTCGGAGGACTAGCGGGACGCCCTACGAGCAGTACTTC. It translates to CSARRTSGTPYEQYF.

At least ten counts were recorded for this clonotype. V is TRBV7-2 and J is TRBJ2-3, with a possible D match to TRBD1 (5 bases). Trimming took 8 bases from V and 2 from J, leaving 8 bases between them. The CDR3 contains 12 residues. Germline V gene lookup returns CDR1 SGHTA and CDR2 FQGNSA. The CDR3 protein is CASDRHTDTQYF. CDR3 coding DNA: TGTGCCAGCGACAGACACACAGATACGCAGTATTTT. Full variable domain (remainder filled in from reference TRBV7-2 and TRBJ2-3): GAGVSQSPSNKVTEKGKDVELRCDPISGHTALYWYRQSLGQGLEFLIYFQGNSAPDKSGLPSDRFSAERTGGSVSTLTIQRTQQEDSAVYLCASDRHTDTQYFGPGTRLTVL.

This clonotype has a handful of counts. The rearrangement joins TRBV10-1 to TRBJ1-4; D gene uncertain. Germline V gene lookup returns CDR1 WNHNN and CDR2 SYGVQD (reference sequence). Trimming pared 5 bases from V and 3 bases from J, leaving 7 bases between. The CDR3 covers 13 residues. The CDR3 bases are TGCGCCAGCAGTCGGGGAGCTAATGAAAAACTGTTTTTT. This codes for CASSRGANEKLFF.

The chain employs TRBV23-1 and TRBJ2-1, with D perhaps matching TRBD1 or TRBD2 (5 bases each). TRBV23-1 is identified as an open reading frame with a role that is uncertain. V lost 3 bases and J lost 4, with 16 bases in between. The CDR3 sequence is 16 residues long. CDR3 residues: CASSHEDTRVYNEQFF. CDR3 DNA: TGCGCCAGCAGTCACGAGGACACGCGGGTGTACAATGAGCAGTTCTTC.

This rearrangement joins TRBV12-3 or TRBV12-4 to TRBJ2-1; D possibly corresponds to TRBD1 (7 bases). This CDR3 comprises 13 residues. Trimming removed 5 bases at V and 8 bases at J, with 13 bases between. The CDR3 coding sequence is TGTGCCAGCAGTCGAGACAGGGAGGATGAGCAGTTCTTC. Translating it yields CASSRDREDEQFF.

This clonotype was recorded many times. This chain links TRBV7-2 with TRBJ2-5, with D perhaps assigned TRBD1 or TRBD2 (6 bases each). This CDR3 is built from 16 residues. Deletions cut 3 bases from V and 5 bases from J, with 19 bases between. Germline V gene data show CDR1 as SGHTA and CDR2 as FQGNSA. CDR3 in amino acids: CASSFGGLTTRETQYF. The DNA for the CDR3 is TGTGCCAGCAGCTTTGGGGGGCTAACAACCCGCGAGACCCAGTACTTC.

This clonotype was observed at least ten times. This sequence joins TRBV6-1 and TRBJ1-1; D unresolved. CDR3 size: 13 residues. The V and J ends lost 2 bases and 1 base respectively, with 5 bases between them. The germline gives CDR1 MNHNS, CDR2 SASEGT. As DNA, the CDR3 is TGTGCCAGCAGTGAACGGGAGAACACTGAAGCTTTCTTT. It translates to CASSERENTEAFF.

This clonotype was recorded many times. The chain has TRBV10-3 and TRBJ2-2, with 9 bases fitting TRBD1. CDR3 length: 14 residues. Germline V gene data show CDR1 as ENHRY and CDR2 as SYGVKD. Unmatched junction bases numbered 6, after V lost 6 bases and J lost 7 bases. The chain's CDR3 is CAIRKQGAFGELFF. CDR3 nucleotides: TGTGCCATCAGAAAACAGGGGGCGTTCGGGGAGCTGTTTTTT.

The chain carries TRBV6-2 or TRBV6-3 and TRBJ2-7; 14 bases agree with TRBD2. With 6 bases clipped from V and 0 bases from J, the junction kept 7 bases outside the gene matches. This CDR3 region has 17 residues. Germline CDR1 MNHEY, CDR2 SVGEGT. The CDR3 reads CASSPGTSGSLSYEQYF. CDR3 sequence (DNA): TGTGCCAGCAGCCCCGGGACTAGCGGGAGCCTCTCCTACGAGCAGTACTTC.

This clonotype was picked up many times. The chain has TRBV25-1 and TRBJ2-3, with D perhaps assigned TRBD1 or TRBD2 (5 bases each). Germline V CDR1 and CDR2: MGHDK, SYGVNS. V was cut by 4 bases and J by 6 bases, with 17 bases left in between. The CDR3 contains 15 residues. The CDR3 loop is CASSASPPGPDTQYF. Written as DNA, the CDR3 is TGTGCCAGCAGTGCTTCACCGCCGGGACCCGATACGCAGTATTTT.

This clonotype appeared many times. The rearrangement uses TRBV7-2 and TRBJ1-6; no firm D call. This CDR3 spans 13 amino acids. V lost 1 base, J lost 10 bases, and 8 bases lay in between. CDR1 and CDR2 (germline): SGHTA, FQGNSA. The CDR3 spells CASSLESRSPLHF. CDR3 nucleotides: TGTGCCAGCAGCTTAGAGTCCCGGTCACCCCTCCACTTT.

The sample holds many counts of this clonotype. The V gene is TRBV7-3, the J gene TRBJ2-5, with D possibly being TRBD1 (6 bases). CDR1 and CDR2 from the germline V gene are SGHTA and FQGTGA. The ends were cut back, 5 bases at V and 4 bases at J, with 11 bases in the middle. This CDR3 has 13 residues. The CDR3 loop is CASSPQGGETQYF. The DNA for the CDR3 is TGTGCCAGCAGCCCACAGGGTGGAGAGACCCAGTACTTC. The full variable domain, in which reference TRBV7-3 and TRBJ2-5 provide the parts outside the CDR3, is GAGVSQTPSNKVTEKGKYVELRCDPISGHTALYWYRQSLGQGPEFLIYFQGTGAADDSGLPNDRFFAVRPEGSVSTLKIQRTERGDSAVYLCASSPQGGETQYFGPGTRLLVL.

This clonotype was picked up a small number of times. V usage is TRBV11-3 and J usage is TRBJ2-2; D perhaps matches TRBD2 (6 bases). This CDR3 is built from 16 residues. V lost 1 base and J 6 bases, leaving 15 bases between the germline ends. From germline, CDR1 is SGHNT and CDR2 YENEEA. The CDR3 DNA reads as TGTGCCAGCAGCTTAGGGGTTTCGGGAGTGGCCGGGGAGCTGTTTTTT. Encoded protein: CASSLGVSGVAGELFF. Based on the CDR3 plus reference TRBV11-3 and TRBJ2-2, the full variable domain is EAGVVQSPRYKIIEKKQPVAFWCNPISGHNTLYWYLQNLGQGPELLIRYENEEAVDDSQLPKDRFSAERLKGVDSTLKIQPAELGDSAVYLCASSLGVSGVAGELFFGEGSRLTVL.

Ten or more counts support this clonotype. The CDR3 reads CASSQTGDYGYTF. DNA for the CDR3: TGTGCCAGCAGCCAGACAGGCGACTATGGCTACACCTTC. This sequence joins TRBV11-1 and TRBJ1-2; TRBD1 might be the D (6 bases). The CDR3 spans 13 residues. Trimming stripped 5 bases from V and 3 bases from J, with 10 bases between. Germline values: CDR1 SGHAT, CDR2 FQDESV (reference sequence).

The rearrangement uses TRBV11-2 and TRBJ1-3; D unclear. Trimming stripped 1 base from V and 3 bases from J, with 7 bases between. CDR1 is SGHAT and CDR2 is FQNNGV in the germline V gene. The CDR3 has 14 amino acids. CDR3 sequence (DNA): TGTGCCAGCAGCTTAGCAGCGGTTGGAAACACCATATATTTT. Translation gives CASSLAAVGNTIYF.

This clonotype came up many times. The CDR3 DNA follows: TGTGCCAGCAGCTCCCAGACCTACAATGAGCAGTTCTTC. Its protein is CASSSQTYNEQFF. This rearrangement joins TRBV7-2 to TRBJ2-1; D gene uncertain. V was trimmed by 4 bases and J by 2 bases, leaving 6 bases between them. This CDR3 contains 13 residues. Looked up from germline, CDR1 is SGHTA and CDR2 is FQGNSA.

The chain links TRBV7-2 to TRBJ2-7, with a weak D call TRBD2 (5 bases). The germline gives CDR1 SGHTA, CDR2 FQGNSA. V was shortened by 6 bases and J by 5 bases, with 11 bases between the two germline ends. The CDR3 spans 12 residues. The chain's CDR3 is CASSIGLDEQYF. The DNA of the CDR3 is TGTGCCAGCAGTATAGGACTGGACGAGCAGTACTTC. The full variable domain, completed using reference TRBV7-2 and TRBJ2-7, is GAGVSQSPSNKVTEKGKDVELRCDPISGHTALYWYRQSLGQGLEFLIYFQGNSAPDKSGLPSDRFSAERTGGSVSTLTIQRTQQEDSAVYLCASSIGLDEQYFGPGTRLTVT.